The 30 T cell receptor beta chains presented below share a single source sample, sequenced in a study of cytomegalovirus exposure and HLA in healthy donors. The study ran its PCR with 60 Vbeta and 13 Jbeta primers. The repertoire was sequenced with immunoSEQ multiplex PCR; TCRdb's copy has only in-frame clones and lacks some. The repertoire has over 150,000 clones, roughly 80% of them found once; the top ten carry approximately 4%. Sample: PBMCs. The source is a woman in her forties in good health and CMV-seronegative.

The chain carries TRBV7-6 and TRBJ2-5; 9 bases are shared with TRBD2. The J call is doubtful: the DNA matches TRBJ2-7 better. This CDR3 has 15 amino acids. Germline-derived CDR1 and CDR2 are SGHVS and FNYEAQ. The CDR3: CASSLAETSGYEQYF. The CDR3, as DNA: TGTGCCAGCAGCTTAGCGGAGACTAGCGGCTACGAGCAGTACTTC.

The V gene is TRBV6-5, the J gene TRBJ2-5, with TRBD2 identical over 7 bases. The germline V gene has CDR1 MNHEY and CDR2 SVGAGI. V dropped 5 bases and J dropped 2; count of bases not matched to a gene: 8. The CDR3 length is 15 residues. In DNA form, the CDR3 reads TGTGCCAGCAGTGCGGATGGAGCGGGACAAGAGACCCAGTACTTC. Encoded protein: CASSADGAGQETQYF.

CDR3 in amino acids: CAISRRQGVTPETQYF. CDR3 sequence (DNA): TGTGCCATCAGTAGGAGGCAGGGGGTTACCCCAGAGACCCAGTACTTC. This chain uses TRBV10-3 with TRBJ2-5, with 7 bases that match TRBD1. The V and J ends lost 5 bases and 4 bases, in that order; junction bases with no gene match: 13. The CDR3 sequence is 16 residues long. From germline, CDR1 is ENHRY and CDR2 SYGVKD.

This chain joins TRBV5-1 and TRBJ2-5; TRBD2 aligns across 7 bases. The J call is uncertain, as TRBJ2-7 better fits the DNA end. This CDR3 comprises 14 residues. The germline CDR1 and CDR2 sequences are SGHRS and YFSETQ. CDR3 nucleotides: TGCGCCAGCAGCTTGGGGGACTACACGTACGAGCAGTACTTC. This gives the protein CASSLGDYTYEQYF.

The CDR3 protein is CASSSLPRGGGTQYF. Written as DNA, the CDR3 is TGTGCCAGCAGCTCCCTACCAAGGGGGGGAGGGACCCAGTACTTC. The chain employs TRBV5-6 and TRBJ2-5; TRBD2 might be the D (7 bases). V was cut by 3 bases and J by 7 bases, with 19 bases left in between. The CDR3 spans 15 residues. Looked up from germline, CDR1 is SGHDT and CDR2 is YYEEEE.

This rearrangement joins TRBV28 to TRBJ2-7, with 9 bases lining up with TRBD2. CDR3 length equals 16 residues. Per the germline V gene, CDR1 is MDHEN and CDR2 is SYDVKM. Trimming cost V 5 bases and J 1 base; bases outside gene matches: 9. CDR3 in amino acids: CASSESSGSVSYEQYF. CDR3 coding DNA: TGTGCCAGCAGTGAGAGTAGCGGGAGTGTTTCCTACGAGCAGTACTTC. The full variable domain, with the rest looked up from reference TRBV28 and TRBJ2-7, is DVKVTQSSRYLVKRTGEKVFLECVQDMDHENMFWYRQDPGLGLRLIYFSYDVKMKEKGDIPEGYSVSREKKERFSLILESASTNQTSMYLCASSESSGSVSYEQYFGPGTRLTVT.

The V and J genes are TRBV29-1 and TRBJ2-5; 14 bases align to TRBD2. The J segment lost 7 bases and the V segment lost 6 bases, leaving 10 bases of the junction unmatched. This CDR3 has 15 amino acids. From germline, CDR1 is SQVTM and CDR2 ANQGSEA. The CDR3 loop is CSVLAGTSGGGTQYF. CDR3 DNA sequence: TGCAGCGTCCTCGCCGGGACTAGCGGGGGTGGGACCCAGTACTTC.

The chain employs TRBV10-2 and TRBJ2-7; 11 nucleotides match TRBD2. The CDR3 contains 17 residues. The V and J ends lost 4 bases and 5 bases, in that order; junction bases with no gene match: 13. Germline assignment: CDR1 WSHSY and CDR2 SAAADI. The CDR3 sequence is CASSGVSGGALKNEQYF. CDR3 sequence (DNA): TGCGCCAGCAGTGGTGTTAGCGGGGGGGCCTTAAAGAACGAGCAGTACTTC.

The chain combines TRBV7-2 with TRBJ1-2, with D hard to call. The CDR3 contains 15 residues. V was trimmed by 1 base and J by 2 bases, leaving 11 bases between them. Germline V lookup: CDR1 SGHTA, CDR2 FQGNSA. The CDR3 spells CASSLVGGGNYGYTF. CDR3 in DNA: TGTGCCAGCAGCTTAGTAGGTGGCGGCAACTATGGCTACACCTTC.

This clone was recorded once. The CDR3 loop is CSALQGGMNTEAFF. CDR3 bases: TGCAGCGCATTACAGGGAGGGATGAACACTGAAGCTTTCTTT. The J gene is TRBJ1-1, the V gene TRBV29-1, with D possibly matching TRBD1 (6 bases). There are 14 residues in the CDR3. V lost 7 bases to trimming and J lost 0 bases, with 15 bases between them. The germline gives CDR1 SQVTM, CDR2 ANQGSEA.

This rearrangement joins TRBV9 to TRBJ2-7; possibly TRBD1 for D (5 bases). CDR1 SGDLS and CDR2 YYNGEE come from the germline V gene. Trimming shortened V by 0 bases and J by 6 bases, and 16 bases separated the two germline ends. The CDR3 spans 15 residues. CDR3 region: CASSVGQGIPLEQYF. DNA of the CDR3: TGTGCCAGCAGCGTAGGTCAGGGAATCCCTCTCGAGCAGTACTTC.

The rearrangement links TRBV5-4 to TRBJ2-5, with D perhaps matching TRBD1 (6 bases). The CDR3 covers 13 residues. The V end was cut by 3 bases, the J end by 4 bases, with 10 bases between. Germline V gene data show CDR1 as SGHNT and CDR2 as YYREEE (reference sequence). CDR3 sequence: CASSSRDTETQYF. CDR3 coding DNA: TGTGCCAGCAGCTCCCGGGACACAGAGACCCAGTACTTC.

The chain couples TRBV5-1 to TRBJ2-1; 9 nucleotides match TRBD1. Germline assignment: CDR1 SGHRS and CDR2 YFSETQ. CDR3 length: 13 residues. Trimming took 8 bases from V and 6 from J; bases not matched to a gene: 6. Here the CDR3 reads CASGQGKTNEQFF. The DNA for the CDR3 is TGCGCCAGTGGACAGGGGAAAACCAATGAGCAGTTCTTC.

The rearrangement uses TRBV11-3 and TRBJ1-1; D uncertain. CDR3 length: 15 amino acids. The germline V gene encodes CDR1 SGHNT and CDR2 YENEEA. Trimming left V 5 bases short and J 2 bases short, with 15 bases between. The CDR3 DNA sequence: TGTGCCAGCAGCCTAGCCGGTCCGGGTAACACTGAAGCTTTCTTT. This sequence encodes CASSLAGPGNTEAFF. Supplemented by reference TRBV11-3 and TRBJ1-1, the full variable domain reads EAGVVQSPRYKIIEKKQPVAFWCNPISGHNTLYWYLQNLGQGPELLIRYENEEAVDDSQLPKDRFSAERLKGVDSTLKIQPAELGDSAVYLCASSLAGPGNTEAFFGQGTRLTVV.

The rearrangement links TRBV28 to TRBJ2-5; 7 bases agree with TRBD1. Germline CDR1 is MDHEN and CDR2 is SYDVKM. V was clipped by 6 bases and J by 2 bases; unmatched bases: 12. The CDR3 runs to 16 residues. The CDR3 DNA follows: TGTGCCAGCAGGCTGACAGGGCCCCTACTTCAAGAGACCCAGTACTTC. This codes for CASRLTGPLLQETQYF.

The rearrangement uses TRBV5-3 and TRBJ2-7; a weak D match, TRBD2 (6 bases). TRBV5-3 is an ORF; its function is uncertain. V was pared by 2 bases and J by 5 bases, with 11 bases between. The CDR3 runs to 13 residues. DNA of the CDR3: TGTGCCAGAAGCTTCGGGCTAGCGAACGAGCAGTACTTC. Translated: CARSFGLANEQYF.

This clone was seen more than once but under ten times. The rearrangement links TRBV29-1 to TRBJ2-3; D is unresolved. V lost 0 bases and J 6 bases, leaving 19 bases between the germline ends. Per germline, CDR1 SQVTM and CDR2 ANQGSEA. The CDR3 is 16 amino acids. CDR3 DNA: TGCAGCGTTGAAGAAGTACGTCAACGGAGTGGGGATACGCAGTATTTT. Translating gives CSVEEVRQRSGDTQYF.

The rearrangement links TRBV4-1 to TRBJ1-5; maybe TRBD1 (5 bases). This CDR3 has 15 amino acids. The germline V gene has CDR1 MGHRA and CDR2 YSYEKL. Trimming took off 5 bases at V and 4 bases at J, with 15 bases between the two ends. Here the CDR3 DNA reads TGCGCCAGCAGCTTATCAGGGCTAATTAATCAGCCCCAGCATTTT. Protein sequence: CASSLSGLINQPQHF.

The chain uses TRBV10-2 and TRBJ2-2; D possibly corresponds to TRBD1 (6 bases). The germline V gene has CDR1 WSHSY and CDR2 SAAADI. Trimming cost V 6 bases and J 4 bases, with 21 bases left between them. The CDR3 extends over 17 amino acids. The CDR3 coding sequence is TGCGCCAGCAGAATAATTACAGGGCTGGGGGCCACCGGGGAGCTGTTTTTT. Translating gives CASRIITGLGATGELFF.

The chain links TRBV6-1 to TRBJ2-3, with D perhaps matching TRBD2 (5 bases). The V end was cut by 8 bases, the J end by 1 base, with 16 bases between. The germline V gene has CDR1 MNHNS and CDR2 SASEGT. CDR3 length equals 15 residues. The CDR3 here is CASPGMQARTDTQYF. CDR3 in DNA: TGTGCCAGCCCCGGGATGCAGGCTCGCACAGATACGCAGTATTTT.

A single count supports this clone. The chain couples TRBV19 to TRBJ1-1; TRBD1 aligns across 8 bases. The CDR3 runs to 17 residues. Germline V gene data show CDR1 as LNHDA and CDR2 as SQIVND (reference sequence). J gave up 0 bases and V 4 bases, and 10 bases lay outside the gene matches. The CDR3 nucleotides read TGTGCCAGTAGTACGGGGACAGGACACCTTATGAACACTGAAGCTTTCTTT. This gives the protein CASSTGTGHLMNTEAFF.

V is TRBV10-2 and J is TRBJ2-1, with TRBD2 matching over 8 bases. There are 17 residues in the CDR3. Per the germline V gene, CDR1 is WSHSY and CDR2 is SAAADI. After removal of 7 bases from V and 0 bases from J, the junction contained 11 bases not matched to a gene. CDR3 bases: TGCGCCAGCATTGACATTAGCGGGACAACCTCCTACAATGAGCAGTTCTTC. Translating gives CASIDISGTTSYNEQFF.

The V gene is TRBV11-3, the J gene TRBJ1-1; D unresolved. The V gene's germline CDR1 is SGHNT and CDR2 YENEEA. Trimming cost V 2 bases and J 11 bases, with 12 bases left between them. CDR3 length: 12 residues. CDR3 DNA: TGTGCCAGCAGCTTACCGGGTCCGTATGCTTTCTTT. It translates to CASSLPGPYAFF. The entire variable domain, with the rest obtained from reference TRBV11-3 and TRBJ1-1, is as follows: EAGVVQSPRYKIIEKKQPVAFWCNPISGHNTLYWYLQNLGQGPELLIRYENEEAVDDSQLPKDRFSAERLKGVDSTLKIQPAELGDSAVYLCASSLPGPYAFFGQGTRLTVV.

The J gene is TRBJ2-5, the V gene TRBV7-2; 9 positions agree with TRBD2. Per the germline V gene, CDR1 is SGHTA and CDR2 is FQGNSA. V lost 5 bases to trimming and J lost 1 base; unmatched junction nucleotides: 2. The CDR3 has 14 residues. The CDR3 is CASSPSGIQETQYF. In nucleotides, the CDR3 is TGTGCCAGCAGCCCTAGCGGGATCCAAGAGACCCAGTACTTC.

The V call is TRBV6-1, the J call TRBJ2-5; possible D gene TRBD2, 6 bases. Germline loops: CDR1 MNHNS, CDR2 SASEGT. The CDR3 loop spans 13 amino acids. With 6 bases removed from V and 2 bases from J, the gap between germline ends came to 10 bases. CDR3 in DNA: TGTGCCAGCAGCCTTAGCGGACAAGAGACCCAGTACTTC. Amino acid sequence: CASSLSGQETQYF.

With regard to this clone: In the same sample, other DNA sequences code for this CDR3. The chain carries TRBV5-1 and TRBJ1-5; no definite D call. The CDR3 runs to 13 residues. The ends were cut back, 1 base at V and 2 bases at J, with 4 bases in the middle. Per germline, CDR1 SGHRS and CDR2 YFSETQ. The DNA of the CDR3 is TGCGCCAGCAGCTTGACGGGCAATCAGCCCCAGCATTTT. Its translation is CASSLTGNQPQHF.

J is TRBJ2-7 and V is TRBV6-1; possible D gene TRBD2, 5 bases. There are 13 residues in the CDR3. Germline V gene sequence: CDR1 MNHNS, CDR2 SASEGT. The V end lost 4 bases, the J end lost 6 bases, and 13 bases lay between the germline ends. Here the CDR3 DNA reads TGTGCCAGCAGTGGACGACTACCGGGCGAGCAGTACTTC. Translating it yields CASSGRLPGEQYF.

V and J are TRBV7-9 and TRBJ2-2, with 8 positions matching TRBD1. The CDR3 is 19 residues long. Trimming cost V 5 bases and J 1 base; bases outside gene matches: 15. Germline V lookup: CDR1 SEHNR, CDR2 FQNEAQ (reference sequence). In nucleotides, the CDR3 is TGTGCCAGCAGCGCCAAATGGGGACGGACAGGGAGGAACACCGGGGAGCTGTTTTTT. This translates into CASSAKWGRTGRNTGELFF.

This sequence joins TRBV2 and TRBJ1-1; 9 nucleotides align to TRBD1. The CDR3 loop spans 15 amino acids. CDR1 SNHLY and CDR2 FYNNEI come from the germline V gene. The trim removed 4 bases at V and 7 bases at J, leaving 10 bases unmatched. CDR3 DNA sequence: TGTGCCAGCAGTGCGATCACAGGGGGCGCGGGTGAAGCTTTCTTT. Translating it yields CASSAITGGAGEAFF.

V usage is TRBV19 and J usage is TRBJ1-6; tentative D call: TRBD1 (5 bases). CDR1 and CDR2 (germline): LNHDA, SQIVND (reference sequence). The CDR3 runs 15 residues. Trimming took 1 base from V and 8 from J, leaving 12 bases between them. Here the CDR3 DNA reads TGTGCCAGTAGTATAGGTGACAGATTTGATTCACCCCTCCACTTT. Its protein is CASSIGDRFDSPLHF.